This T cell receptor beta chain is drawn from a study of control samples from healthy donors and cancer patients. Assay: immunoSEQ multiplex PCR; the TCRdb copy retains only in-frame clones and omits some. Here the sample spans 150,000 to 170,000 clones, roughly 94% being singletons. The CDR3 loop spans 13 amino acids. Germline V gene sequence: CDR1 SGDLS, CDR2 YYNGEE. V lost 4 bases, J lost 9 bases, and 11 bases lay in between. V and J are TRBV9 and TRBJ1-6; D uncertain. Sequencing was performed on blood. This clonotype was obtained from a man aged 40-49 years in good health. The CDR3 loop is CASSPFLSSPLHF. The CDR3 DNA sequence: TGTGCCAGCAGCCCCTTTTTATCTTCACCCCTCCACTTT.